This T cell receptor beta chain was identified in a study of T cells in Graves' hyperthyroidism and ophthalmopathy. Study as a whole: Peripheral blood was obtained at initial diagnosis, preceding any treatment.

The germline gives CDR1 ENHRY, CDR2 SYGVKD. This CDR3 comprises 13 residues. Trimming took 6 bases from V and 5 from J, leaving 11 bases between them. This clonotype has a count of ten or more. A lack of ophthalmopathy progression within 18 months defined stable Graves' hyperthyroidism. Hyperthyroidism patients were newly diagnosed, had disease duration under 2 months, and were aged 18 to 65 years. Clinical symptoms, serum thyroxine and TRAb, thyroid ultrasound and orbital computed tomography together formed the diagnostic basis. Amplification of TCR beta CDR3 regions used RNA as the template. The TCR CDR3 first-round RT-PCR relied on the HTBI primer set. From the multiplex PCR reads, TCRdb called clonotypes with MiXCR, one entry per CDR3 protein. The table lists 750,000 to 900,000 distinct CDR3 sequences, around 39% of them singletons.

The sequencing sample was made of blood. This receptor was obtained from a man aged 18 to 29 with Graves' hyperthyroidism. The rearrangement uses TRBV10-3 and TRBJ1-5; possible D gene TRBD1, 5 bases. CDR3 loop: CAIRGEGYQPQHF. In DNA, the CDR3 is TGTGCCATCAGGGGAGAGGGGTATCAGCCCCAGCATTTT.